This T cell receptor (beta chain) was recorded in a study of spatial heterogeneity in lung cancer. Study background: Detection of beta-chain sequences consistently exceeded that of alpha-chain sequences.

V gave up 7 bases and J gave up 10 bases; unmatched junction bases: 9. The CDR3 totals 14 residues. In this sample, this clonotype turned up many times. TCR cDNA molecules were tagged individually, and each one carried a unique molecular identifier. TCRdb independently ran MiXCR on the 5' RACE reads; one entry per CDR3 protein. The table shows around 45,000 distinct CDR3 sequences, with more than 20% occurring only once. Time point defined: blood at routine non-recurrence follow-up after resection. The source of this sequence is a female donor with early-stage non-small cell lung cancer. The source was PBMCs, collected at follow-up. The rearrangement links TRBV12-3 or TRBV12-4 to TRBJ1-6, with 8 bases identical to TRBD1. CDR3 DNA: TGTGCCAGCAACGCCGACAGGGGCGGGTCACCCCTCCACTTT. Its translation: CASNADRGGSPLHF.